This TCR beta chain was captured in a study of cytomegalovirus exposure and HLA in healthy donors. Study conclusions and caveats: Beyond CMV serostatus, there was no information to go on about immune exposure. One cluster of highly shared sequence variants probably arose as a sequencing artifact.

PCR employed 60 Vbeta and 13 Jbeta primers. Generated by immunoSEQ multiplex PCR, the TCRdb table keeps only in-frame clones and is missing some. The table shows approximately 190,000 clones, with roughly 85% occurring only once. To note about this clone: Its cognate antigen is unknown.

The specimen was PBMCs. The receptor was derived from a woman aged 18 to 35 in good health and CMV-seronegative.

The CDR3 reads CASSLMGGVAPPYGYTF. The CDR3 coding sequence is TGTGCCAGCAGCTTGATGGGGGGGGTGGCCCCCCCCTATGGCTACACCTTC. The chain employs TRBV5-4 and TRBJ1-2; a weak D match, TRBD1 (5 bases). CDR1 is SGHNT, CDR2 YYREEE, per germline (reference sequence). V shed 1 base and J shed 4 bases, with 20 bases lying between them. The CDR3 loop spans 17 amino acids.